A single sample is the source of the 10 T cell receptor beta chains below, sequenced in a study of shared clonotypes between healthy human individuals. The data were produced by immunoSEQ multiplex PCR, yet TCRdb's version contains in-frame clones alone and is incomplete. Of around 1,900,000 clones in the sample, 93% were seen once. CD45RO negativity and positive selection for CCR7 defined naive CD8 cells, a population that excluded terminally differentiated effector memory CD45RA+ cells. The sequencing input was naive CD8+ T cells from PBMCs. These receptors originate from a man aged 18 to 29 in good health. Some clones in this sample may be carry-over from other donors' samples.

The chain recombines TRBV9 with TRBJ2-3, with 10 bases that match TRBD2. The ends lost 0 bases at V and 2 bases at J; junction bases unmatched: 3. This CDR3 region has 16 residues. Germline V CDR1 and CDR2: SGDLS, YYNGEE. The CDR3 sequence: CASSVVSGRPTDTQYF. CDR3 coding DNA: TGTGCCAGCAGCGTAGTTAGCGGGAGGCCCACAGATACGCAGTATTTT. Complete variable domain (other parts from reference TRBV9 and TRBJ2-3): DSGVTQTPKHLITATGQRVTLRCSPRSGDLSVYWYQQSLDQGLQFLIQYYNGEERAKGNILERFSAQQFPDLHSELNLSSLELGDSALYFCASSVVSGRPTDTQYFGPGTRLTVL.

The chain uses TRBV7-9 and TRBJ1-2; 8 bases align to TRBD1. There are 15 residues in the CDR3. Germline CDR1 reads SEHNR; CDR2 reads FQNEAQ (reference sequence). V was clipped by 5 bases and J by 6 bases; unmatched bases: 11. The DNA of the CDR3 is TGTGCCAGCAGCCCCCCCGGCAGGGGGCGAGATGGCTACACCTTC. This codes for CASSPPGRGRDGYTF.

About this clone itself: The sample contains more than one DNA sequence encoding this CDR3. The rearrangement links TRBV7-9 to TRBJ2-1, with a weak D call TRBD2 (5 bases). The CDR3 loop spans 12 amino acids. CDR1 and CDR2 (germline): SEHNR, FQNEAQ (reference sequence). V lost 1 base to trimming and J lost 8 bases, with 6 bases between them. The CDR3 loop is CASSLGGYEQFF. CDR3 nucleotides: TGTGCCAGCAGCTTAGGAGGGTATGAGCAGTTCTTC. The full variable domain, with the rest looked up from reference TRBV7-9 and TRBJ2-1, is DTGVSQNPRHKITKRGQNVTFRCDPISEHNRLYWYRQTLGQGPEFLTYFQNEAQLEKSRLLSDRFSAERPKGSFSTLEIQRTEQGDSAMYLCASSLGGYEQFFGPGTRLTVL.

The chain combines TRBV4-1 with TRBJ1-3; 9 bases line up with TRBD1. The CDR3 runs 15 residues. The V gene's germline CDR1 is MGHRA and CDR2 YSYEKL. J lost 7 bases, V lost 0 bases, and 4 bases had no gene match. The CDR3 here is CASSQEGTGRNTIYF. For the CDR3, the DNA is TGCGCCAGCAGCCAAGAGGGGACAGGGCGGAACACCATATATTTT.

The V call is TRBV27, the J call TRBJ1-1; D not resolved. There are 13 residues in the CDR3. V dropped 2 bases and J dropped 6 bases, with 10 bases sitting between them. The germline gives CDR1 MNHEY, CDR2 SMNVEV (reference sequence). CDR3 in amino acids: CASSLVSGAEAFF. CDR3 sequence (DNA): TGTGCCAGCAGTTTAGTGTCCGGAGCTGAAGCTTTCTTT.

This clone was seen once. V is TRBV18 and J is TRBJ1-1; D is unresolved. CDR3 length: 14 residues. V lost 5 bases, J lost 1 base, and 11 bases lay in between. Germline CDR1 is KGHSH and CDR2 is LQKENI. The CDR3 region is CASSAADGNTEAFF. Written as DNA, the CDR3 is TGTGCCAGCTCAGCAGCGGACGGGAACACTGAAGCTTTCTTT.

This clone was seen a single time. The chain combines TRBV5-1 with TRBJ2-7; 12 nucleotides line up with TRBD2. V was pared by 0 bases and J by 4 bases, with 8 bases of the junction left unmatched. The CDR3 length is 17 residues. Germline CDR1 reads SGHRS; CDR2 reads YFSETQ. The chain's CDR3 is CASSLALAGGARYEQYF. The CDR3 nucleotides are TGCGCCAGCAGCTTGGCACTAGCGGGAGGCGCAAGGTACGAGCAGTACTTC.

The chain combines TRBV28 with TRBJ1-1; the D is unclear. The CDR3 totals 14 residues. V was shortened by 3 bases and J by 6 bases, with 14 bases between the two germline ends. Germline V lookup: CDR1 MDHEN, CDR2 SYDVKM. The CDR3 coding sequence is TGTGCCAGCAGTTTTACGGGGTGGATGGCTGAAGCTTTCTTT. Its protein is CASSFTGWMAEAFF.

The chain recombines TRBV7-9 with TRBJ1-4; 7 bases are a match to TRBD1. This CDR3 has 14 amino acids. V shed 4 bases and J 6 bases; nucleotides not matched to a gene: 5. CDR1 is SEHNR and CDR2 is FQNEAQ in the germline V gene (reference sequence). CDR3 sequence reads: CASSSTGDYEKLFF. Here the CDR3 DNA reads TGTGCCAGCAGCTCTACAGGGGATTATGAAAAACTGTTTTTT.

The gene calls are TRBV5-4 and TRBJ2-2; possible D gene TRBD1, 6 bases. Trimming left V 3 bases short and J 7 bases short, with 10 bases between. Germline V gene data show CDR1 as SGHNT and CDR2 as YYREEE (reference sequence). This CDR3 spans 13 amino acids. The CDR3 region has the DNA TGTGCCAGCAGCTACAGGGACGACGGGGAGCTGTTTTTT. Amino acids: CASSYRDDGELFF. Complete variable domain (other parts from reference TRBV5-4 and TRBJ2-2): ETGVTQSPTHLIKTRGQQVTLRCSSQSGHNTVSWYQQALGQGPQFIFQYYREEENGRGNFPPRFSGLQFPNYSSELNVNALELDDSALYLCASSYRDDGELFFGEGSRLTVL.